These 27 T cell receptor beta chains came from one sample sequenced in a study of blood T cell repertoires in COVID-19. Produced via immunoSEQ multiplex PCR; TCRdb's table is partial and in-frame only. The sample has about 100,000 clones; about 80% are singletons. The sequenced sample was peripheral blood. These TCRs come from a woman in her seventies with acute or convalescent COVID-19.

This chain's CDR3 is CASSGTVGSSPLHF. CDR3 bases: TGCGCCAGCAGTGGGACAGTGGGAAGCTCACCCCTCCACTTT. This chain connects TRBV5-1 to TRBJ1-6; 7 positions match TRBD1. This CDR3 region has 14 residues. The ends lost 5 bases at V and 10 bases at J; junction bases unmatched: 9. The germline V gene has CDR1 SGHRS and CDR2 YFSETQ. Variable domain in full (rest from reference TRBV5-1 and TRBJ1-6): KAGVTQTPRYLIKTRGQQVTLSCSPISGHRSVSWYQQTPGQGLQFLFEYFSETQRNKGNFPGRFSGRQFSNSRSEMNVSTLELGDSALYLCASSGTVGSSPLHFGNGTRLTVT.

The J gene is TRBJ1-4, the V gene TRBV5-4, with D possibly being TRBD1 (5 bases). The CDR3 is 13 residues long. Trimming removed 1 base at V and 5 bases at J, with 6 bases between. Germline V CDR1 and CDR2: SGHNT, YYREEE (reference sequence). The CDR3 spells CASSLRGNEKLFF. CDR3 sequence (DNA): TGTGCCAGCAGCTTGCGGGGGAATGAAAAACTGTTTTTT.

This clone was counted a few times. The CDR3 reads CASSRVSTSGGAGEQYF. The CDR3 region has the DNA TGTGCCAGCAGCCGGGTCTCTACTAGCGGGGGGGCCGGAGAGCAGTACTTC. This chain connects TRBV3-1 (or the pseudogene TRBV3-2) to TRBJ2-7, with 13 bases identical to TRBD2. J lost 7 bases, V lost 4 bases, and 13 bases had no gene match. The CDR3 is 17 amino acids. Germline V gene sequence: CDR1 LGHDT, CDR2 YNNKEL (reference sequence).

J is TRBJ2-1 and V is TRBV23-1; 9 bases match TRBD2. TRBV23-1 is filed as an ORF, its function uncertain. This CDR3 spans 15 amino acids. Trimming took 0 bases from V and 7 from J; bases not matched to a gene: 4. CDR3 sequence (DNA): TGCGCCAGCAGTCAATCAGGACTAGCGCCAAATGAGCAGTTCTTC. Protein sequence: CASSQSGLAPNEQFF.

The genes are TRBV11-1 and TRBJ2-7; no reliable D call. The CDR3 extends over 14 amino acids. V was shortened by 2 bases and J by 0 bases, with 8 bases between the two germline ends. In germline, CDR1 is SGHAT, CDR2 FQDESV (reference sequence). CDR3 nucleotides: TGTGCCAGCAGCTTATCCCGGAGCTCCTACGAGCAGTACGTC. Amino acid sequence: CASSLSRSSYEQYV.

The chain combines TRBV2 with TRBJ1-1, with 8 nucleotides matching TRBD1. V trimming: 6 bases; J trimming: 1 base; junction bases outside the gene matches: 7. Germline CDR1 is SNHLY and CDR2 is FYNNEI. This CDR3 is 15 amino acids long. The DNA for the CDR3 is TGTGCCAGCAGGACAGGGGCCCTTAAGAACACTGAAGCTTTCTTT. This gives the protein CASRTGALKNTEAFF.

This sequence joins TRBV5-6 and TRBJ2-1, with 11 nucleotides matching TRBD2. With 0 bases clipped from V and 3 bases from J, the junction kept 2 bases outside the gene matches. There are 16 residues in the CDR3. Germline-derived CDR1 and CDR2 are SGHDT and YYEEEE. CDR3 nucleotides: TGTGCCAGCAGCTTGGGACTAGCGGGGCACTACAATGAGCAGTTCTTC. It encodes CASSLGLAGHYNEQFF. The full variable domain, with the rest looked up from reference TRBV5-6 and TRBJ2-1, is DAGVTQSPTHLIKTRGQQVTLRCSPKSGHDTVSWYQQALGQGPQFIFQYYEEEERQRGNFPDRFSGHQFPNYSSELNVNALLLGDSALYLCASSLGLAGHYNEQFFGPGTRLTVL.

Turning to this clone: A read error may produce the germline difference seen at one junction end. This chain links TRBV30 with TRBJ2-2; D not certain. CDR1 is GTSNPN, CDR2 SVGIG, per germline (reference sequence). This CDR3 contains 13 residues. The CDR3 nucleotides are TGTGCCTGCAGTGGAGAGAGCACCGGGGAGCTGTTTTTT. Amino acid sequence: CACSGESTGELFF.

The genes are TRBV9 and TRBJ2-5; 15 nucleotides match TRBD2. The CDR3 covers 16 residues. V trimming: 5 bases; J trimming: 4 bases; junction bases outside the gene matches: 6. CDR1 and CDR2 (germline): SGDLS, YYNGEE. CDR3 loop: CASSGLAGGPIETQYF. The CDR3 coding sequence is TGTGCCAGCAGTGGACTAGCGGGGGGGCCTATAGAGACCCAGTACTTC.

This chain uses TRBV28 with TRBJ1-4, with 9 bases that match TRBD1. Germline V gene lookup returns CDR1 MDHEN and CDR2 SYDVKM. The CDR3 extends over 17 amino acids. The trim removed 6 bases at V and 1 base at J, leaving 9 bases unmatched. CDR3 coding DNA: TGTGCCAGCAGCGGACAGGGGTTGGGCAAAACTAATGAAAAACTGTTTTTT. Residues: CASSGQGLGKTNEKLFF.

This clone has more than one count but fewer than ten. The gene calls are TRBV27 and TRBJ1-5, with 7 bases matching TRBD1. The CDR3 sequence is 15 residues long. J lost 1 base, V lost 6 bases, and 6 bases had no gene match. Germline CDR1 and CDR2: MNHEY and SMNVEV (reference sequence). CDR3 DNA: TGTGCCAGCAGAGCCGGGACAGAGAGCAATCAGCCCCAGCATTTT. It is translated as CASRAGTESNQPQHF.

This rearrangement joins TRBV7-8 to TRBJ2-1; 7 nucleotides match TRBD2. This CDR3 has 16 residues. Trimming cost V 1 base and J 3 bases; bases outside gene matches: 6. The germline gives CDR1 SGHVS, CDR2 FQNEAQ. The CDR3 reads CASSLEAGRLYNEQFF. CDR3 bases: TGTGCCAGCAGCTTAGAAGCGGGGCGACTCTACAATGAGCAGTTCTTC.

Note on this clone: Other DNA sequences of this sample code for an identical CDR3. This sequence joins TRBV30 and TRBJ1-2; D not resolved. The CDR3 totals 11 residues. Trimming stripped 0 bases from V and 6 bases from J, with 5 bases between. CDR1 is GTSNPN, CDR2 SVGIG, per germline (reference sequence). The CDR3 nucleotides are TGTGCCTGGAGTGTACTAGATGGCTACACCTTC. Protein: CAWSVLDGYTF. Full variable domain (rest looked up from reference TRBV30 and TRBJ1-2): SQTIHQWPATLVQPVGSPLSLECTVEGTSNPNLYWYRQAAGRGLQLLFYSVGIGQISSEVPQNLSASRPQDRQFILSSKKLLLSDSGFYLCAWSVLDGYTFGSGTRLTVV.

The CDR3 coding sequence is TGTGCCAGCAGCCAAGCTACTGGGAGCGGCTATCTCACAGATACGCAGTATTTT. It codes for CASSQATGSGYLTDTQYF. The rearrangement joins TRBV3-1 (or the pseudogene TRBV3-2) to TRBJ2-3, with TRBD2 as a possible D gene (5 bases). Trimming pared 1 base from V and 2 bases from J, leaving 19 bases between. Germline V lookup: CDR1 LGHDT, CDR2 YNNKEL (reference sequence). The CDR3 consists of 18 residues.

The chain joins TRBV9 to TRBJ2-7; 8 bases map to TRBD1. Germline-derived CDR1 and CDR2 are SGDLS and YYNGEE. The CDR3 runs to 15 residues. V trimming: 4 bases; J trimming: 2 bases; junction bases outside the gene matches: 8. Here the CDR3 reads CASSSGTGRPYEQYF. CDR3 in DNA: TGTGCCAGCAGCTCAGGGACAGGTCGACCCTACGAGCAGTACTTC.

This chain links TRBV19 with TRBJ2-7, with 10 bases matching TRBD2. With 5 bases clipped from V and 3 bases from J, the junction kept 4 bases outside the gene matches. The CDR3 has 14 residues. Looked up from germline, CDR1 is LNHDA and CDR2 is SQIVND (reference sequence). The CDR3 protein is CASSFSGGNYEQYF. The CDR3 nucleotides read TGTGCCAGTAGTTTTAGCGGGGGGAACTACGAGCAGTACTTC.

The chain has TRBV3-1 (or the pseudogene TRBV3-2) and TRBJ2-7; D gene ambiguous. CDR3 length equals 16 residues. Between the trimmed V and J ends, which lost 6 bases and 6 bases, there was a span of 24 bases. CDR1 and CDR2 from the germline V gene are LGHDT and YNNKEL (reference sequence). The CDR3 loop is CASSPRLSLLGSEQYF. The CDR3 DNA reads as TGTGCCAGCAGTCCGCGATTGAGTTTGCTCGGGTCCGAGCAGTACTTC.

This chain connects TRBV20-1 to TRBJ2-3; TRBD1 matches 7 bases. The CDR3 length is 18 residues. V shed 3 bases and J 1 base; nucleotides not matched to a gene: 16. Per germline, CDR1 DFQATT and CDR2 SNEGSKA (reference sequence). In DNA, the CDR3 is TGCAGTGCTAGTAGGCCCCCTTCCTCCGGGACAGGCACAGATACGCAGTATTTT. It encodes CSASRPPSSGTGTDTQYF.

This sequence joins TRBV4-2 and TRBJ2-1; TRBD2 might be the D (6 bases). V was pared by 7 bases and J by 2 bases, with 15 bases between. Germline V lookup: CDR1 LGHNA, CDR2 YNFKEQ. This CDR3 is built from 15 residues. CDR3 DNA sequence: TGTGCCAGCACCTCGGGGGTTAACCCCTACAATGAGCAGTTCTTC. Translation gives CASTSGVNPYNEQFF.

The chain links TRBV6-5 to TRBJ1-5; D is possibly TRBD1 (5 bases). The germline V gene has CDR1 MNHEY and CDR2 SVGAGI. Deletions cut 4 bases from V and 3 bases from J, with 13 bases between. The CDR3 has 15 amino acids. The CDR3 DNA reads TGTGCCAGCAGTTCTCGCAGGGCCCCCAATCAGCCCCAGCATTTT. Its translation is CASSSRRAPNQPQHF.

The rearrangement links TRBV3-1 (or the pseudogene TRBV3-2) to TRBJ1-1; no clear D gene. Trimming shortened V by 4 bases and J by 4 bases, and 10 bases separated the two germline ends. The CDR3 spans 13 residues. Per germline, CDR1 LGHDT and CDR2 YNNKEL (reference sequence). CDR3 in amino acids: CASSRPGGTEAFF. Written as DNA, the CDR3 is TGTGCCAGCAGCCGCCCGGGAGGCACTGAAGCTTTCTTT.

In its sample, this clone was seen a few times. The J gene is TRBJ1-1, the V gene TRBV2, with D possibly TRBD1 on 5 matching bases. Trimming removed 2 bases at V and 8 bases at J, with 18 bases between. Per germline, CDR1 SNHLY and CDR2 FYNNEI. The CDR3 covers 15 residues. The CDR3 sequence: CASSEISSGPNEAFF. CDR3 DNA: TGTGCCAGCAGTGAAATTTCGTCAGGGCCAAACGAAGCTTTCTTT.

The chain uses TRBV6-5 and TRBJ1-2, with TRBD1 matching over 8 bases. The V and J ends lost 2 bases and 0 bases, in that order; junction bases with no gene match: 2. CDR1 and CDR2 from the germline V gene are MNHEY and SVGAGI. The CDR3 covers 15 residues. The CDR3 loop is CASSYGTGTNYGYTF. In nucleotides, the CDR3 is TGTGCCAGCAGTTACGGGACAGGTACTAACTATGGCTACACCTTC.

This sequence joins TRBV2 and TRBJ2-3; 8 nucleotides align to TRBD1. Germline V gives CDR1 SNHLY, CDR2 FYNNEI. CDR3 size: 15 residues. V lost 3 bases and J lost 2; bases outside the gene matches: 4. The CDR3 reads CASSDGQGLTDTQYF. The CDR3 DNA reads as TGTGCCAGCAGTGATGGACAGGGCCTCACAGATACGCAGTATTTT.

The chain carries TRBV5-1 and TRBJ2-5, with TRBD1 identical over 7 bases. The CDR3 runs 14 residues. Germline V gene data show CDR1 as SGHRS and CDR2 as YFSETQ. Trimming removed 4 bases from V and 2 bases from J; junction bases left unmatched: 5. In nucleotides, the CDR3 is TGCGCCAGCAGCCCGACAGGGCCGCAAGAGACCCAGTACTTC. Residues: CASSPTGPQETQYF. Together with reference TRBV5-1 and TRBJ2-5, the CDR3 gives the full variable domain: KAGVTQTPRYLIKTRGQQVTLSCSPISGHRSVSWYQQTPGQGLQFLFEYFSETQRNKGNFPGRFSGRQFSNSRSEMNVSTLELGDSALYLCASSPTGPQETQYFGPGTRLLVL.

The rearrangement links TRBV7-2 to TRBJ1-4; TRBD1 might be the D (6 bases). This CDR3 comprises 15 residues. From germline, CDR1 is SGHTA and CDR2 FQGNSA. Trimming removed 0 bases at V and 5 bases at J, with 10 bases between. CDR3 loop: CASSLAIGTNEKLFF. The CDR3 coding sequence is TGTGCCAGCAGCTTAGCGATCGGGACAAATGAAAAACTGTTTTTT.

The V and J genes are TRBV9 and TRBJ1-1; tentatively, D is TRBD1 (5 bases). Trimming took off 4 bases at V and 5 bases at J, with 15 bases between the two ends. CDR1 is SGDLS and CDR2 is YYNGEE in the germline V gene. The CDR3 has 14 amino acids. The CDR3 protein is CASSPGLPRTEAFF. The CDR3 region has the DNA TGTGCCAGCAGCCCGGGACTCCCTAGGACTGAAGCTTTCTTT.